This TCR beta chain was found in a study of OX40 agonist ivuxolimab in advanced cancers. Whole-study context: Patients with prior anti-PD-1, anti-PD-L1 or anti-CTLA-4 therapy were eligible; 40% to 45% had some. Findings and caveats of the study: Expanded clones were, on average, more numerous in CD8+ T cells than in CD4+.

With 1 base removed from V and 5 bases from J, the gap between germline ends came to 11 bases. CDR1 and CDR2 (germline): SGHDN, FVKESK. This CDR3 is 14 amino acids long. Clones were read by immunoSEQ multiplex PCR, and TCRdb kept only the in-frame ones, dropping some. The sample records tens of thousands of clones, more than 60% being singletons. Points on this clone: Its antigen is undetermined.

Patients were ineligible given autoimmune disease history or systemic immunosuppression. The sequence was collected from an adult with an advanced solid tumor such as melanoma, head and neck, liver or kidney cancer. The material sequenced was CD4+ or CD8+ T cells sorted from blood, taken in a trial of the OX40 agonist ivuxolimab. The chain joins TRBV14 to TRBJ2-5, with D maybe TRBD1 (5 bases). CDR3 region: CASSQGGRSETQYF. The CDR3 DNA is TGTGCCAGCAGCCAAGGGGGCCGTTCGGAGACCCAGTACTTC.